These T cell receptor beta chains were read from a single sample in a study of blood T cell repertoires in COVID-19. Method: immunoSEQ multiplex PCR; TCRdb's copy keeps in-frame clones and lacks some. Of hundreds of thousands of clones listed, 80% to 90% are singletons. The sample consisted of peripheral blood. The origin of the receptors is a woman aged 45-59 years with acute or convalescent COVID-19. CDR3s include the opening cysteine and the closing phenylalanine or tryptophan. A D gene is named only where the DNA matches it firmly. Clone sizes are given selectively: once, few, many, or a class where the clone is expanded.

j_call clone_size d_call v_call cdr3_nt cdr3_aa
TRBJ2-3 . TRBD1 TRBV5-1 TGCGCCAGCAGCCAAGGACAGGGGTACACAGATACGCAGTATTTT CASSQGQGYTDTQYF
TRBJ2-1 . TRBD1 TRBV6-6 TGTGCCAGCAGTTACGGCACAGGGGGATACAATGAGCAGTTCTTC CASSYGTGGYNEQFF
TRBJ1-2 . . TRBV4-2 TGTGCCAGCAGCCAAGAACGCAGGGCTTCTAACTATGGCTACACCTTC CASSQERRASNYGYTF
TRBJ1-2 . . TRBV27 TGTGCCAGCAGCCCCCGGGGGGTAGGGTTAGAAGGCTACACCTTC CASSPRGVGLEGYTF
TRBJ2-7 once TRBD2 TRBV5-1 TGCGCCAGCAGCAGAAAGCCACTAGCGGGAGACTCCGAGCAGTACTTC CASSRKPLAGDSEQYF
TRBJ1-5 . TRBD1 TRBV2 TGTGCCAGCAGCCAGGGGGCGTCTCAGCCCCAGCATTTT CASSQGASQPQHF
TRBJ2-7 . TRBD2 TRBV3-1/TRBV3-2 TGTGCCAGCAGCCAAGACCGGGACTATCCCTGGGTCGAGCAGTACTTC CASSQDRDYPWVEQYF
TRBJ2-1 . TRBD2 TRBV13 TGTGCCAGCAGCGATACGACTAGCCCCATGGGGATTGAGCAGTTCTTC CASSDTTSPMGIEQFF
TRBJ1-1 once . TRBV4-2 TGTGCCAGCAGCCAAGAGGAGGTGAACACTGAAGCTTTCTTT CASSQEEVNTEAFF
TRBJ2-7 . TRBD2 TRBV28 TGTGCCAGCACCACAGCGGCTAGCGGGAGATACGAGCAGTACTTC CASTTAASGRYEQYF
TRBJ2-1 . . TRBV28 TGTGCCAGCGGGAGCTCCTACAATGAGCAGTTCTTC CASGSSYNEQFF
TRBJ2-3 . TRBD1 TRBV24-1 TGTGCCACCATACAGGGGAATACGCAGTATTTT CATIQGNTQYF
TRBJ2-3 . TRBD2 TRBV6-6 TGTGCCAGCAGTTACTCGTTAGCGGGATCCACAGATACGCAGTATTTT CASSYSLAGSTDTQYF
TRBJ1-1 . TRBD1 TRBV2 TGTGCCAGCAGTCGGAACGACAGGGTGAACAGTGAAGCTTTCTTT CASSRNDRVNSEAFF
TRBJ2-7 . TRBD2 TRBV9 TGTGCCAGCAGCGTAGGAGGGCTAGCGGCCTACGAGCAGTACTTC CASSVGGLAAYEQYF
TRBJ2-1 . TRBD1 TRBV19 TGTGCCAGTAGGGGACAGGGCTACAATGAGCAGTTCTTC CASRGQGYNEQFF
TRBJ2-7 few TRBD2 TRBV27 TGTGCCAGCAGCCCACGGGTAAGCGGGAAGAACTACGAGCAGTACTTC CASSPRVSGKNYEQYF
TRBJ1-6 . . TRBV2 TGTGCCAGCAGTGGGTCGGAAACGGGGAATTCACCCCTCCACTTT CASSGSETGNSPLHF
TRBJ1-6 . . TRBV27 TGTGCCAGCAGTCTCGGGAACCCAAATTCACCCCTCCACTTT CASSLGNPNSPLHF
TRBJ1-2 many . TRBV5-6 TGTGCCAGCAGCTTATTGACAGGCTTCGTCGAGGGCTATGGCTACACCTTC CASSLLTGFVEGYGYTF
TRBJ2-3 . . TRBV27 TGTGCCAGCAGAAGGAGGGAAACAGATACGCAGTATTTT CASRRRETDTQYF
TRBJ2-7 . TRBD2 TRBV28 TGTGCCAGCACTCAACCGGGACTAGTCCCCTACGAGCAGTACTTC CASTQPGLVPYEQYF
TRBJ2-1 . . TRBV7-9 TGTGCCAGCAGCTCATTTGCAGGGGCGCCATACAATGAGCAGTTCTTC CASSSFAGAPYNEQFF
TRBJ1-3 . . TRBV6-1 TGTGCCAGCAGTGTGTTTCATACGGGTAGTGGAAACACCATATATTTT CASSVFHTGSGNTIYF